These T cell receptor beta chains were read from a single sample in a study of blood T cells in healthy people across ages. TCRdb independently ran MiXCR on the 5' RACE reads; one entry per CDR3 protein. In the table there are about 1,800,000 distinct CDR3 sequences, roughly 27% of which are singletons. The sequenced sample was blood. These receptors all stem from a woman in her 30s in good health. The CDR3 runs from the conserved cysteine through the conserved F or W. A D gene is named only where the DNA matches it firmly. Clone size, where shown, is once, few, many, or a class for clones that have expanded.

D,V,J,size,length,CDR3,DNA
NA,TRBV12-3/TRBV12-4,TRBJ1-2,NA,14,CASLRRLTCYGHTF,TGTGCCAGCCTCCGAAGACTAACTTGCTATGGCCACACCTTC
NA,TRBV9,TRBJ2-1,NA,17,CASSGGGGTGTINEQFF,TGTGCCAGCAGCGGAGGGGGAGGTACAGGGACTATCAATGAGCAGTTCTTC
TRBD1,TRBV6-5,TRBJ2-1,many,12,CASSTGGGEQFF,TGTGCCAGCAGTACAGGGGGCGGTGAGCAGTTCTTC
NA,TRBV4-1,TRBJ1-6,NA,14,CASSAEGSESPLHF,TGCGCCAGCAGCGCGGAGGGGTCGGAATCACCCCTCCACTTT
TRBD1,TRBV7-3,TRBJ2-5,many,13,CASSRDRIETQYF,TGTGCCAGCAGCAGGGACAGGATAGAGACCCAGTACTTC
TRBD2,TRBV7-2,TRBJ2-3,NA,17,CASSANHIAGGTDTQYF,TGTGCCAGCAGCGCTAATCACATAGCGGGGGGCACAGATACGCAGTATTTT
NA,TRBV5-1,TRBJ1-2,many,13,CASSRVMDYGYTF,TGCGCCAGCAGCCGGGTCATGGACTATGGCTACACCTTC
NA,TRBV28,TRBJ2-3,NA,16,CASTPEVLVSTDTQYF,TGTGCCAGCACCCCCGAGGTACTAGTCAGCACAGATACGCAGTATTTT
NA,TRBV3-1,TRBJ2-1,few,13,CASSQEGSFEQFF,TGTGCCAGCAGCCAAGAAGGGTCGTTTGAGCAGTTCTTC
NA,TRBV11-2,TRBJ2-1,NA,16,CASSLDPARHSDEQFF,TGTGCCAGCAGCTTAGATCCCGCCCGACATAGCGATGAGCAGTTCTTC
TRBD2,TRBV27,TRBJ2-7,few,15,CASSYTSGRIHEQYF,TGTGCCAGCAGTTACACTAGCGGGAGAATCCACGAGCAGTACTTC
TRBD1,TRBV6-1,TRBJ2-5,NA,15,CASSVKGQGLDEQYF,TGTGCCAGCAGTGTGAAGGGACAGGGGTTAGATGAGCAGTACTTC
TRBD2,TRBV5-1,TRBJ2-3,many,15,CASRLAGGTTDTQYF,TGCGCCAGCCGTCTCGCGGGGGGAACCACAGATACGCAGTATTTT
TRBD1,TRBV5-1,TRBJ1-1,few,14,CASSGDRGDTEAFF,TGCGCCAGCAGCGGGGACAGGGGGGACACTGAAGCTTTCTTT
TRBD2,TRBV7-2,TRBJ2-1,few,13,CASSRGTSGEQFF,TGTGCCAGCAGCCGCGGGACTAGCGGTGAGCAGTTCTTC
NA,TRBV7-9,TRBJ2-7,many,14,CASSLAGVGHEQYF,TGTGCCAGCAGCTTAGCGGGAGTGGGCCACGAGCAGTACTTC
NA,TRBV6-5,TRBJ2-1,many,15,CASSSWGSRVGEQFF,TGTGCCAGCAGTTCCTGGGGGAGTCGGGTTGGTGAGCAGTTCTTC
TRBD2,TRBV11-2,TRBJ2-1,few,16,CASSPPGLADNNEQFF,TGTGCCAGCAGCCCGCCGGGACTAGCGGATAACAATGAGCAGTTCTTC
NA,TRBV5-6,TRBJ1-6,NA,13,CASSLPQSSPLHF,TGTGCCAGCAGCTTGCCCCAGAGTTCACCCCTCCACTTT
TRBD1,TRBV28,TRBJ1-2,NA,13,CASTQGQSNGYTF,TGTGCCAGCACCCAGGGACAGAGTAATGGCTACACCTTC
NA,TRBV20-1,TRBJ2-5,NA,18,CSAPSYRRRSLRPETQYF,TGCAGTGCTCCATCATATCGCCGACGGTCATTACGGCCAGAGACCCAGTACTTC
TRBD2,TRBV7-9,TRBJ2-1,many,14,CASRGSGAYNEQFF,TGTGCCAGCAGAGGGAGCGGGGCTTACAATGAGCAGTTCTTC
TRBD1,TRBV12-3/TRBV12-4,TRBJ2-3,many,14,CASRMTGGTDTQYF,TGTGCCAGCAGGATGACAGGGGGCACAGATACGCAGTATTTT
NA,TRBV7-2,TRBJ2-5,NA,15,CASSLMSLAQETQYF,TGTGCCAGCAGCTTGATGTCACTAGCACAAGAGACCCAGTACTTC
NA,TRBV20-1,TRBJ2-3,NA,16,CSARDFLAAASDTQYF,TGCAGTGCTAGAGACTTTCTGGCAGCAGCATCAGATACGCAGTATTTT
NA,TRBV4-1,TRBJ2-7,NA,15,CASSQEMRAHYEQYF,TGCGCCAGCAGCCAGGAGATGCGGGCACACTACGAGCAGTACTTC
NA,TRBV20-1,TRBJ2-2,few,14,CSAREGRAAGELFF,TGCAGTGCTAGAGAGGGTCGCGCAGCCGGGGAGCTGTTTTTT
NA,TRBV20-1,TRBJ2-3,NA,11,CSARTKDTQYF,TGCAGTGCTAGAACGAAGGATACGCAGTATTTT
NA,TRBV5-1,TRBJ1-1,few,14,CASSLEGLDGEAFF,TGCGCCAGCAGCTTGGAAGGCCTCGACGGTGAAGCTTTCTTT